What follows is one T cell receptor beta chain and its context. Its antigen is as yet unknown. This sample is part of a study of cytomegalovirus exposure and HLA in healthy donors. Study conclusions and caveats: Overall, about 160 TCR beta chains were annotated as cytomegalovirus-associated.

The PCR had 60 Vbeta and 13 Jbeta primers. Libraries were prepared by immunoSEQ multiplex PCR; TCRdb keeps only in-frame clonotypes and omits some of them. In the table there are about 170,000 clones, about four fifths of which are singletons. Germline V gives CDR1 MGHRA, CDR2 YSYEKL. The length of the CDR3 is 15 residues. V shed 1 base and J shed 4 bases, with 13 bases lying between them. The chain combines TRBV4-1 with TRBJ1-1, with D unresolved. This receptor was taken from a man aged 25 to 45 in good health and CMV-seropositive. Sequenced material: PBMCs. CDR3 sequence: CASSQVDQLGTEAFF. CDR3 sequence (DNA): TGCGCCAGCAGCCAAGTGGACCAACTAGGCACTGAAGCTTTCTTT.